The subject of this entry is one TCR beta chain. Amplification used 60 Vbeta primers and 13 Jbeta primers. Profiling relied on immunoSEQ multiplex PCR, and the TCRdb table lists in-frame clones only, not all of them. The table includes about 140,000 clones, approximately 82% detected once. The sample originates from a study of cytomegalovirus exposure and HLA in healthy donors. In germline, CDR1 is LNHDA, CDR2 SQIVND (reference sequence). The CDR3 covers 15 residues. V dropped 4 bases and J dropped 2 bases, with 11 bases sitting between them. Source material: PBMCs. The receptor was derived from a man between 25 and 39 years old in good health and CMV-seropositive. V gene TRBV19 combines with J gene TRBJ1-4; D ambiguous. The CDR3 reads CASSTGISTNEKLFF. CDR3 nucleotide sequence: TGTGCCAGTAGTACGGGGATTTCGACTAATGAAAAACTGTTTTTT. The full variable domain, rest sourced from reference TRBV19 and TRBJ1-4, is DGGITQSPKYLFRKEGQNVTLSCEQNLNHDAMYWYRQDPGQGLRLIYYSQIVNDFQKGDIAEGYSVSREKKESFPLTVTSAQKNPTAFYLCASSTGISTNEKLFFGSGTQLSVL.